The clone carrying this TCR beta chain has more than one count but fewer than ten. The trim removed 4 bases at V and 1 base at J, leaving 6 bases unmatched. The CDR3 has 16 amino acids. The germline gives CDR1 SGHVS, CDR2 FQNEAQ. This specimen belongs to a study of T cells of healthy individuals. MiXCR, run by TCRdb on the 5' RACE reads, gives a single entry per CDR3 protein. The repertoire has fewer than 70,000 distinct CDR3 sequences, around 15% of them found once; the top ten carry about 16%. The receptor's source is a human donor in good health. The chain has TRBV7-8 and TRBJ2-5, with 10 nucleotides matching TRBD2. CDR3 DNA sequence: TGTGCCAGCAGCTCTCGGACTAGCGGACCCCAAGAGACCCAGTACTTC. As protein: CASSSRTSGPQETQYF. Filled out from reference TRBV7-8 and TRBJ2-5, the complete variable domain reads GAGVSQSPRYKVAKRGQDVALRCDPISGHVSLFWYQQALGQGPEFLTYFQNEAQLDKSGLPSDRFFAERPEGSVSTLKIQRTQQEDSAVYLCASSSRTSGPQETQYFGPGTRLLVL.